A selection of T cell receptor beta chains follows, all from one sample in a study of blood T cell repertoires in COVID-19. Libraries were prepared by immunoSEQ multiplex PCR; TCRdb keeps only in-frame clonotypes and omits some of them. This repertoire shows 200,000 to 300,000 clones, 85% found once; its top ten account for around 9.8%. Source material: PBMCs or T cells enriched from blood (not recorded which). All receptors come from a woman in her forties or fifties with acute COVID-19. Each CDR3 is given with its conserved first and last residue. Fields, in order: D gene, J gene, clone size, V gene, CDR3 protein, CDR3 DNA. D genes are given only for firm matches. Not all rows give a size; the values are once, few, many and, for expanded clones, a class.

D gene: -; J gene: TRBJ1-6; clone size: -; V gene: TRBV11-3; CDR3 protein: CASSLEQTIRSPLHF; CDR3 DNA: TGTGCCAGCAGCTTAGAACAGACAATACGCTCACCCCTCCACTTT
D gene: -; J gene: TRBJ2-7; clone size: medium-sized; V gene: TRBV6-2/TRBV6-3; CDR3 protein: CASSWGQESYEQYF; CDR3 DNA: TGTGCCAGCAGTTGGGGGCAGGAATCCTACGAGCAGTACTTC
D gene: TRBD2; J gene: TRBJ2-3; clone size: -; V gene: TRBV5-8; CDR3 protein: CASSRQQGSGVVTDTQYF; CDR3 DNA: TGTGCCAGCAGCCGACAGCAGGGTAGCGGGGTGGTAACAGATACGCAGTATTTT
D gene: -; J gene: TRBJ1-1; clone size: -; V gene: TRBV19; CDR3 protein: CASSIARGTEAFF; CDR3 DNA: TGTGCCAGTAGTATAGCGCGGGGTACTGAAGCTTTCTTT
D gene: TRBD1; J gene: TRBJ2-4; clone size: -; V gene: TRBV30; CDR3 protein: CAWRSGGLQNIQYF; CDR3 DNA: TGTGCCTGGAGGTCAGGGGGCCTACAAAACATTCAGTACTTC
D gene: -; J gene: TRBJ2-5; clone size: -; V gene: TRBV10-3; CDR3 protein: CAVQTSREETQYF; CDR3 DNA: TGTGCCGTCCAGACTTCGAGGGAGGAGACCCAGTACTTC
D gene: -; J gene: TRBJ2-1; clone size: -; V gene: TRBV16; CDR3 protein: CASSHFDTSNEQFF; CDR3 DNA: TGTGCCAGCAGCCACTTTGACACTTCCAATGAGCAGTTCTTC
D gene: TRBD2; J gene: TRBJ2-1; clone size: -; V gene: TRBV4-2; CDR3 protein: CASSQEGVAGVNEQFF; CDR3 DNA: TGTGCCAGCAGCCAAGAGGGGGTAGCGGGGGTTAATGAGCAGTTCTTC
D gene: -; J gene: TRBJ1-2; clone size: -; V gene: TRBV25-1; CDR3 protein: CASSEQEAGDGYTF; CDR3 DNA: TGTGCCAGCAGTGAACAGGAGGCAGGGGATGGCTACACCTTC
D gene: TRBD1; J gene: TRBJ1-5; clone size: -; V gene: TRBV19; CDR3 protein: CASSIHGTDSNQPQHF; CDR3 DNA: TGTGCCAGTAGTATTCACGGGACAGATAGCAATCAGCCCCAGCATTTT
D gene: -; J gene: TRBJ2-2; clone size: -; V gene: TRBV29-1; CDR3 protein: CSVRNTGELFF; CDR3 DNA: TGCAGCGTCAGGAACACCGGGGAGCTGTTTTTT
D gene: TRBD1; J gene: TRBJ1-1; clone size: -; V gene: TRBV5-1; CDR3 protein: CASSPWTGRTSAEAFF; CDR3 DNA: TGCGCCAGCAGCCCCTGGACAGGCCGAACAAGCGCTGAAGCTTTCTTT
D gene: TRBD1; J gene: TRBJ2-7; clone size: -; V gene: TRBV19; CDR3 protein: CASRKTGNPYEQYF; CDR3 DNA: TGTGCCAGTAGGAAGACAGGGAACCCCTACGAGCAGTACTTC
D gene: -; J gene: TRBJ1-6; clone size: -; V gene: TRBV4-3; CDR3 protein: CASSQGGQAYNSPLHF; CDR3 DNA: TGCGCCAGCAGCCAGGGCGGACAAGCCTATAATTCACCCCTCCACTTT
D gene: -; J gene: TRBJ1-4; clone size: -; V gene: TRBV7-9; CDR3 protein: CASSLVLGRTNEKLFF; CDR3 DNA: TGTGCCAGCAGCTTAGTTTTGGGGAGAACTAATGAAAAACTGTTTTTT
D gene: -; J gene: TRBJ1-2; clone size: few; V gene: TRBV6-1; CDR3 protein: CASSEDGSTNYGYTF; CDR3 DNA: TGTGCCAGCAGTGAAGATGGCAGTACTAACTATGGCTACACCTTC
D gene: TRBD2; J gene: TRBJ2-1; clone size: -; V gene: TRBV7-2; CDR3 protein: CASSWSLTSGGGDEQFF; CDR3 DNA: TGTGCCAGCAGCTGGTCCCTGACTAGCGGGGGAGGGGATGAGCAGTTCTTC
D gene: TRBD2; J gene: TRBJ2-1; clone size: -; V gene: TRBV10-2; CDR3 protein: CASSTSGGGYEQFF; CDR3 DNA: TGCGCCAGCAGTACTAGCGGGGGTGGCTATGAGCAGTTCTTC
D gene: TRBD1; J gene: TRBJ1-1; clone size: -; V gene: TRBV5-1; CDR3 protein: CASSPQGARNTEAFF; CDR3 DNA: TGCGCCAGCAGCCCCCAGGGGGCGCGAAACACTGAAGCTTTCTTT
D gene: -; J gene: TRBJ2-1; clone size: -; V gene: TRBV13; CDR3 protein: CASRKSGATANAGEQFF; CDR3 DNA: TGTGCCAGCCGAAAGTCAGGGGCGACAGCAAACGCCGGAGAGCAGTTCTTC
D gene: -; J gene: TRBJ1-6; clone size: once; V gene: TRBV5-4; CDR3 protein: CASSPRGGAYNSPLHF; CDR3 DNA: TGTGCCAGCAGCCCCCGGGGAGGCGCCTATAATTCACCCCTCCACTTT
D gene: -; J gene: TRBJ1-5; clone size: once; V gene: TRBV6-5; CDR3 protein: CASSSRGSGNQPQHF; CDR3 DNA: TGTGCCAGCAGTTCCAGGGGATCGGGCAATCAGCCCCAGCATTTT
D gene: -; J gene: TRBJ2-2; clone size: -; V gene: TRBV7-3; CDR3 protein: CASSFGGAHTGELFF; CDR3 DNA: TGTGCCAGCAGCTTCGGCGGGGCCCACACCGGGGAGCTGTTTTTT
D gene: -; J gene: TRBJ1-2; clone size: -; V gene: TRBV3-1/TRBV3-2; CDR3 protein: CASSQQGGAYGYTF; CDR3 DNA: TGTGCCAGCAGCCAACAGGGAGGAGCCTATGGCTACACCTTC
D gene: TRBD1; J gene: TRBJ2-3; clone size: -; V gene: TRBV5-6; CDR3 protein: CASSSTGQGSDTQYF; CDR3 DNA: TGTGCCAGCAGTTCTACGGGACAGGGTTCAGATACGCAGTATTTT
D gene: TRBD1; J gene: TRBJ2-3; clone size: once; V gene: TRBV5-1; CDR3 protein: CASSLDGQGGTDTQYF; CDR3 DNA: TGCGCCAGCAGCTTGGATGGACAGGGGGGCACAGATACGCAGTATTTT
D gene: TRBD1; J gene: TRBJ1-2; clone size: -; V gene: TRBV5-4; CDR3 protein: CASTGTGDYGYTF; CDR3 DNA: TGTGCCAGCACCGGGACAGGGGACTATGGCTACACCTTC
D gene: TRBD2; J gene: TRBJ2-1; clone size: -; V gene: TRBV5-1; CDR3 protein: CASSLGLAGGNEQFF; CDR3 DNA: TGCGCCAGCAGCTTGGGACTAGCGGGTGGGAATGAGCAGTTCTTC
D gene: -; J gene: TRBJ1-2; clone size: -; V gene: TRBV30; CDR3 protein: CACSVDYGYTF; CDR3 DNA: -
D gene: -; J gene: TRBJ2-7; clone size: -; V gene: TRBV7-3; CDR3 protein: CASSPGGTQIYEQYF; CDR3 DNA: TGTGCCAGCAGCCCGGGCGGGACTCAAATCTACGAGCAGTACTTC
D gene: -; J gene: TRBJ1-6; clone size: -; V gene: TRBV12-3/TRBV12-4; CDR3 protein: CASSLAGGPLHF; CDR3 DNA: TGTGCCAGCAGTTTAGCTGGAGGTCCCCTCCACTTT
D gene: -; J gene: TRBJ2-7; clone size: -; V gene: TRBV5-8; CDR3 protein: CASSLSRIYEQYF; CDR3 DNA: TGTGCCAGCAGCTTGAGCAGGATCTACGAGCAGTACTTC
D gene: TRBD1; J gene: TRBJ1-2; clone size: -; V gene: TRBV30; CDR3 protein: CAWDLLGQGLDGYTF; CDR3 DNA: TGTGCCTGGGATCTGCTGGGACAGGGATTGGATGGCTACACCTTC
D gene: TRBD1; J gene: TRBJ1-5; clone size: -; V gene: TRBV12-5; CDR3 protein: CASGFFTGAVNQPQHF; CDR3 DNA: TGTGCTAGTGGTTTTTTCACAGGGGCCGTCAATCAGCCCCAGCATTTT
D gene: -; J gene: TRBJ2-1; clone size: -; V gene: TRBV30; CDR3 protein: CAWSAASDEQFF; CDR3 DNA: TGTGCCTGGAGCGCAGCTAGCGATGAGCAGTTCTTC
D gene: TRBD2; J gene: TRBJ2-3; clone size: few; V gene: TRBV9; CDR3 protein: CASSPRLAGQTDTQYF; CDR3 DNA: TGTGCCAGCAGCCCCCGACTAGCGGGGCAGACAGATACGCAGTATTTT
D gene: TRBD1; J gene: TRBJ2-1; clone size: -; V gene: TRBV13; CDR3 protein: CASRDRAHNEQFF; CDR3 DNA: TGTGCCAGCAGGGACAGGGCCCACAATGAGCAGTTCTTC
D gene: TRBD2; J gene: TRBJ2-3; clone size: -; V gene: TRBV19; CDR3 protein: CASSSVGTSGTQYF; CDR3 DNA: TGTGCCAGTAGTAGCGTGGGGACTAGCGGTACGCAGTATTTT
D gene: TRBD1; J gene: TRBJ2-5; clone size: once; V gene: TRBV18; CDR3 protein: CASSPDRGYQETQYF; CDR3 DNA: TGTGCCAGCTCACCGGACAGGGGGTACCAAGAGACCCAGTACTTC
D gene: -; J gene: TRBJ2-6; clone size: -; V gene: TRBV7-9; CDR3 protein: CASSPRTYVLTF; CDR3 DNA: TGTGCCAGCAGCCCAAGGACATACGTCCTGACTTTC
D gene: -; J gene: TRBJ2-3; clone size: -; V gene: TRBV9; CDR3 protein: CASSVGGHTYTDTQYF; CDR3 DNA: TGTGCCAGCAGCGTAGGAGGCCACACCTACACAGATACGCAGTATTTT
D gene: TRBD1; J gene: TRBJ1-1; clone size: -; V gene: TRBV15; CDR3 protein: CATSTPGTGRTEAFF; CDR3 DNA: TGTGCCACCAGCACTCCCGGGACAGGGCGAACTGAAGCTTTCTTT
D gene: TRBD1; J gene: TRBJ2-5; clone size: -; V gene: TRBV25-1; CDR3 protein: CASTDRVQETQYF; CDR3 DNA: TGTGCCAGCACGGACAGGGTCCAAGAGACCCAGTACTTC
D gene: TRBD2; J gene: TRBJ2-2; clone size: -; V gene: TRBV9; CDR3 protein: CASSRLAGGAPGELFF; CDR3 DNA: TGTGCCAGCAGCCGACTAGCGGGGGGGGCCCCCGGGGAGCTGTTTTTT
D gene: TRBD1; J gene: TRBJ1-2; clone size: -; V gene: TRBV7-2; CDR3 protein: CASSSPRDRRANYGYTF; CDR3 DNA: TGTGCCAGCAGCTCTCCTCGGGACAGGCGAGCTAACTATGGCTACACCTTC
D gene: TRBD1; J gene: TRBJ1-1; clone size: -; V gene: TRBV7-6; CDR3 protein: CASSSRRGQGNTEAFF; CDR3 DNA: TGTGCCAGCAGCTCTCGTCGGGGACAGGGAAACACTGAAGCTTTCTTT
D gene: -; J gene: TRBJ2-1; clone size: many; V gene: TRBV6-5; CDR3 protein: CASTGGGLNEQFF; CDR3 DNA: TGTGCCAGCACGGGCGGGGGCCTCAATGAGCAGTTCTTC
D gene: TRBD2; J gene: TRBJ2-2; clone size: -; V gene: TRBV9; CDR3 protein: CASSGGSGANTGELFF; CDR3 DNA: TGTGCCAGCAGCGGAGGAAGCGGGGCAAACACCGGGGAGCTGTTTTTT
D gene: TRBD1; J gene: TRBJ1-2; clone size: -; V gene: TRBV3-1/TRBV3-2; CDR3 protein: CASSTGGAIWGYTF; CDR3 DNA: TGTGCCAGCAGCACAGGGGGCGCGATCTGGGGCTACACCTTC
D gene: TRBD1; J gene: TRBJ1-6; clone size: -; V gene: TRBV6-6; CDR3 protein: CASSFLGQGDNSPLHF; CDR3 DNA: TGTGCCAGCAGTTTCCTCGGACAGGGGGATAATTCACCCCTCCACTTT